The clone carrying this T cell receptor beta chain occurred a few times. Its cognate antigen is unknown. The V end lost 3 bases, the J end lost 0 bases, and 9 bases lay between the germline ends. Germline assignment: CDR1 DFQATT and CDR2 SNEGSKA (reference sequence). The CDR3 sequence is 13 residues long. This record comes from a study of T cells after yellow fever vaccination. General study results and limits: After the booster, approximately 95% of CD4 and more than 85% of CD8 primary-response clones were re-detected. Just a small share of clonotypes turned up in the CD4 compartment as well as the CD8 compartment. Abundant clonotypes from the bulk population could have been carried over as contaminants into FACS-sorted repertoires.

Making TCR cDNA involved 5'RACE template switching, which added UMIs and a universal primer site. TCRdb processed the 5' RACE reads anew with MiXCR; each CDR3 protein has one entry. The data hold hundreds of thousands of distinct CDR3 sequences, with about 12% observed a single time. The receptor was derived from a man under 40 who received the YFV17D yellow fever vaccine. The chain uses TRBV20-1 and TRBJ2-7, with D tentatively TRBD1 (5 bases). Here the sequenced sample was PBMCs, taken on the day of the yellow fever booster vaccination. The CDR3 loop reads CSASDSISYEQYF. Written as DNA, the CDR3 is TGCAGTGCTAGTGACAGCATCTCCTACGAGCAGTACTTC.